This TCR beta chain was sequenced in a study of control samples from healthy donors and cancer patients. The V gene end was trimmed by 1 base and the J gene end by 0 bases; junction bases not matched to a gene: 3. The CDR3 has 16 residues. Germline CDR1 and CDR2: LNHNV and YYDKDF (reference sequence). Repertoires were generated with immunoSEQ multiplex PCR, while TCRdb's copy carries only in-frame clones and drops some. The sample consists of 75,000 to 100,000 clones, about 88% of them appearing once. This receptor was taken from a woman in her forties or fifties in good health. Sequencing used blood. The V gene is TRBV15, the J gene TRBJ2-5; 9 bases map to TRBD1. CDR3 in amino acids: CATSRGGDRDQETQYF. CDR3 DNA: TGTGCCACCAGCAGAGGAGGGGACAGGGACCAAGAGACCCAGTACTTC.